These T cell receptor beta chains were read from a single sample in a study of T cell repertoires in cytomegalovirus infection. MiXCR was run by TCRdb on the reads, yielding one entry per CDR3 protein. Of hundreds of thousands of distinct CDR3 sequences listed, roughly a third are singletons. No antigen has been identified for these receptors. The sample was cultured PBMCs, taken from culture after CMV antigen stimulation. The receptor source for this set is a human donor in good health (CMV status not recorded). Some clones in this sample may be carry-over from other donors' samples. CDR3s include the opening cysteine and the closing phenylalanine or tryptophan. Each record gives: clone size, D gene, J gene, V gene, CDR3 DNA, CDR3 protein. D genes are given only for firm matches. The size entry is marked missing in some rows and otherwise reads once, few, many or a size class.

size: few
D: TRBD2
J: TRBJ2-2
V: TRBV12-3/TRBV12-4
DNA: TGTGCCAGCAGTCCTGGGACTAGCGGGAGGGCCTACACCGGGGAGCTGTTTTTT
CDR3: CASSPGTSGRAYTGELFF

size: NA
D: NA
J: TRBJ2-6
V: TRBV7-2
DNA: TGTGCCAGCAGCTTAATGGATACTGGGGCCAACGTCCTGACTTTC
CDR3: CASSLMDTGANVLTF

size: NA
D: NA
J: TRBJ2-1
V: TRBV12-5
DNA: TGTGCTAGTGGTTTGGGGGTTGAGCAGTTCTTC
CDR3: CASGLGVEQFF

size: NA
D: NA
J: TRBJ1-3
V: TRBV11-3
DNA: TGTGCCAGCAGCTTAGATATCGGCGGAAACACCATATATTTT
CDR3: CASSLDIGGNTIYF

size: NA
D: NA
J: TRBJ2-7
V: TRBV25-1
DNA: TGTGCCAGCAGTGAATGGTCAGGGGTTTCCTACGAGCAGTACTTC
CDR3: CASSEWSGVSYEQYF

size: many
D: NA
J: TRBJ1-1
V: TRBV7-2
DNA: TGTGCCAGCAGCTTATCTTGGGTACAGGCGGACACTGAAGCTTTCTTT
CDR3: CASSLSWVQADTEAFF

size: NA
D: NA
J: TRBJ2-1
V: TRBV3-1
DNA: TGTGCCAGCAGCCAAGTTCAGGGGTACAATGAGCAGTTCTTC
CDR3: CASSQVQGYNEQFF

size: few
D: TRBD1
J: TRBJ2-7
V: TRBV4-1
DNA: TGCGCCAGCAGCCAACCCAAGGACAGGAGCTCCTACGAGCAGTACTTC
CDR3: CASSQPKDRSSYEQYF

size: few
D: TRBD1
J: TRBJ1-2
V: TRBV6-5
DNA: TGTGCCAGCAGTACAGGGGGGGGCTATGGCTACACCTTC
CDR3: CASSTGGGYGYTF

size: few
D: TRBD1
J: TRBJ1-2
V: TRBV7-2
DNA: TGTGCCAGCAGCGCTGAGGTATTAACAGGGGGCGCGGACTACACCTTC
CDR3: CASSAEVLTGGADYTF

size: NA
D: NA
J: TRBJ1-5
V: TRBV12-3/TRBV12-4
DNA: TGTGTCAGCAGTTTAAGGGCCAGCAATCAGCCCCAGCATTTT
CDR3: CVSSLRASNQPQHF

size: NA
D: NA
J: TRBJ1-2
V: TRBV9
DNA: TGTGCCAGCAGCGTAGCTACAGGAGCAACTTTCTATGGCTACACCTTC
CDR3: CASSVATGATFYGYTF

size: NA
D: NA
J: TRBJ2-3
V: TRBV12-3/TRBV12-4
DNA: TGTGCCATCGTCTCGGGGGCCCGCACAGATACGCAGTATTTT
CDR3: CAIVSGARTDTQYF

size: NA
D: TRBD1
J: TRBJ2-1
V: TRBV7-7
DNA: TGTGCCAGCAGTCTTGACAGGGAAAATGAGCAGTTCTTC
CDR3: CASSLDRENEQFF

size: NA
D: TRBD2
J: TRBJ2-2
V: TRBV28
DNA: TGTGCCAGCTGGACTAGCGGGAAGACCGGGGAGCTGTTTTTT
CDR3: CASWTSGKTGELFF

size: NA
D: NA
J: TRBJ1-1
V: TRBV28
DNA: TGTGCCAGCAGACACCTCCAAAGGAACACTGAAGCTTTCTTT
CDR3: CASRHLQRNTEAFF

size: NA
D: TRBD1
J: TRBJ2-7
V: TRBV7-9
DNA: TGTGCCAGCAGCGCGGGACAGGGGTTCTCCTACGAGCAGTACTTC
CDR3: CASSAGQGFSYEQYF

size: NA
D: TRBD1
J: TRBJ1-5
V: TRBV20-1
DNA: TGCAGTGCTAGGCGGACAGGGGCGAGGGGTCAGCCCCAGCATTTT
CDR3: CSARRTGARGQPQHF

size: NA
D: NA
J: TRBJ1-2
V: TRBV7-3
DNA: TGTGCCAGCAGCTTAAGGCCGGGGGCGGGCGATGGCTACACCTTC
CDR3: CASSLRPGAGDGYTF

size: NA
D: NA
J: TRBJ2-7
V: TRBV7-9
DNA: TGTGCCAGCAGCTTAACGGCACAGTCCGAGCAGTACTTC
CDR3: CASSLTAQSEQYF

size: NA
D: NA
J: TRBJ1-5
V: TRBV6-2/TRBV6-3
DNA: TGTGCCAGCAGTTATTTTCGGGATCTCAGCAATCAGCCCCAGCATTTT
CDR3: CASSYFRDLSNQPQHF

size: NA
D: TRBD1
J: TRBJ2-7
V: TRBV4-1
DNA: TGCGCCAGCAGCCAAGGTGGACAGGCGTCCTACGAGCAGTACTTC
CDR3: CASSQGGQASYEQYF

size: few
D: NA
J: TRBJ1-4
V: TRBV2
DNA: TGTGCCAGCAGTGAATTGGAGAATGAAAAACTGTTTTTT
CDR3: CASSELENEKLFF

size: few
D: TRBD2
J: TRBJ2-7
V: TRBV7-2
DNA: TGTGCCAGCAGCAGGACTAGCGGAACCTACGAGCAGTACTTC
CDR3: CASSRTSGTYEQYF

size: NA
D: TRBD2
J: TRBJ2-7
V: TRBV28
DNA: TGTGCCAGCAGTTTGGGCGGGAGCGGGCACGAGCAGTACTTC
CDR3: CASSLGGSGHEQYF

size: NA
D: TRBD2
J: TRBJ2-3
V: TRBV7-9
DNA: TGTGCCAGCGGAAGCGGGAGCGCAGATACGCAGTATTTT
CDR3: CASGSGSADTQYF

size: NA
D: TRBD2
J: TRBJ2-1
V: TRBV12-3/TRBV12-4
DNA: TGTGCCAGCACGCCCCACCCAGCGGGAGGGCCTAGGTATGAGCAGTTCTTC
CDR3: CASTPHPAGGPRYEQFF

size: NA
D: TRBD1
J: TRBJ2-1
V: TRBV6-1
DNA: TGTGCCAGCAACGCCGGGACAGGTAGCAATGAGCAGTTCTTC
CDR3: CASNAGTGSNEQFF

size: few
D: NA
J: TRBJ2-2
V: TRBV10-3
DNA: TGTGCCATCAGTGAGTCTCAAGGGGAGCTGTTTTTT
CDR3: CAISESQGELFF

size: NA
D: NA
J: TRBJ1-1
V: TRBV20-1
DNA: TGCAGTGCTGCTGGGGGCGGGAACACTGAAGCTTTCTTT
CDR3: CSAAGGGNTEAFF

size: NA
D: NA
J: TRBJ1-2
V: TRBV5-1
DNA: TGCGCCAGCAGCTATGACATCTCCTCTAACTATGGCTACACCTTC
CDR3: CASSYDISSNYGYTF

size: few
D: NA
J: TRBJ1-5
V: TRBV2
DNA: TGTGCCAGCAGTGCGGGGCAACGGGGCGGCAATCAGCCCCAGCATTTT
CDR3: CASSAGQRGGNQPQHF

size: NA
D: NA
J: TRBJ2-2
V: TRBV5-4
DNA: TGTGCCAGCAGCTTGGAGACGGCCGGGGAGCTGTTTTTT
CDR3: CASSLETAGELFF

size: NA
D: TRBD2
J: TRBJ2-3
V: TRBV7-2
DNA: TGTGCCAGCAGCTTTACTAGCGGATCAAGCACAGATACGCAGTATTTT
CDR3: CASSFTSGSSTDTQYF

size: few
D: TRBD2
J: TRBJ2-3
V: TRBV6-1
DNA: TGTGCCAGCAGTTCCCGGACTAGCGGGGGAGGAGATACGCAGTATTTT
CDR3: CASSSRTSGGGDTQYF

size: NA
D: TRBD1
J: TRBJ2-7
V: TRBV28
DNA: TGTGCCAGCAGTGCCCCCGGGACAGGGGGTTACGAGCAGTACTTC
CDR3: CASSAPGTGGYEQYF

size: NA
D: TRBD2
J: TRBJ2-1
V: TRBV15
DNA: TGTGCCACCAGCGGAGCATCGGGAGGCTCCTACAATGAGCAGTTCTTC
CDR3: CATSGASGGSYNEQFF

size: NA
D: NA
J: TRBJ1-2
V: TRBV6-2/TRBV6-3
DNA: TGTGCCAGCAGCCCAGACAGGATGTACGGGGGCTATGGCTACACCTTC
CDR3: CASSPDRMYGGYGYTF